This entry features one T cell receptor beta chain sequence. This record comes from a study of cytomegalovirus exposure and HLA in healthy donors. A multiplex PCR was run with 60 Vbeta primers and 13 Jbeta primers. Profiling relied on immunoSEQ multiplex PCR, and the TCRdb table lists in-frame clones only, not all of them. The sample gives around 150,000 clones, roughly three quarters of which show up once; 2% to 2.5% is in the top ten. Trimming removed 0 bases from V and 7 bases from J, with 7 bases in between. The CDR3 spans 14 residues. Germline V gene lookup returns CDR1 MNHNS and CDR2 SASEGT. Sequenced material: PBMCs. The receptor was derived from a man aged 25-45 years in good health and CMV-seronegative. V usage is TRBV6-1 and J usage is TRBJ1-6; D call uncertain. CDR3 sequence: CASSEALQNSPLHF. CDR3 sequence (DNA): TGTGCCAGCAGTGAAGCGCTTCAGAATTCACCCCTCCACTTT.